This T cell receptor (beta chain) emerged from a study of low-dose radiotherapy and immunotherapy resistance in tumors. Looking at the study overall: A total of 13 Gy over 26 weeks was given to Cohort 2 as 1 Gy per fraction every two weeks.

Documented time point: after trial treatment. Treatment defined: LDRT plus nivolumab, ipilimumab, low-dose cyclophosphamide and aspirin (RACIN trial). Donors were administered nivolumab, ipilimumab, aspirin and low-dose cyclophosphamide, together with low-dose radiotherapy. Priming of first-strand cDNA relied on TRAV- and TRBV-specific primers (covering alpha and beta chains). TCRs were put through approximately 20 PCR cycles of amplification with Phusion. A constant-region primer and the V-primer adapter served as the primer pair. MiXCR, run by TCRdb on the reads, gives a single entry per CDR3 protein. The repertoire holds about 30,000 distinct CDR3 sequences, with 45% to 50% as singletons. The germline V gene encodes CDR1 MNHEY and CDR2 SVGEGT. With V trimmed by 6 bases and J by 5 bases, 12 bases remained unmatched. The CDR3 runs 15 residues.

This TCR came from a male donor with gallbladder cancer. This rearrangement joins TRBV6-2 or TRBV6-3 to TRBJ1-1; 7 nucleotides line up with TRBD1. This specimen consisted of PBMCs, obtained after low-dose radiotherapy plus immunotherapy. The CDR3 nucleotides are TGTGCCAGCAGCGCGTCAAACAGGGGTTTTACTGAAGCTTTCTTT. Protein sequence: CASSASNRGFTEAFF.